Below, 7 T cell receptor beta chains from the same sample are listed, as sequenced in a study of T cell changes during pregnancy in multiple sclerosis. This table comes from immunoSEQ multiplex PCR, and its TCRdb copy is limited to in-frame clones, with some not included. The data show roughly 100,000 clones, under 95% seen once. The sample in question was peripheral blood, obtained before pregnancy. These receptors came from a female donor with multiple sclerosis, enrolled in a pregnancy study.

This chain joins TRBV5-1 and TRBJ2-7; TRBD1 matches 9 bases. The germline V gene encodes CDR1 SGHRS and CDR2 YFSETQ. This CDR3 has 14 residues. J gave up 3 bases and V 7 bases, and 8 bases lay outside the gene matches. CDR3 DNA: TGCGCCAGCGGACCCGGGACAGGGTTCTACGAGCAGTACTTC. It encodes CASGPGTGFYEQYF.

The chain recombines TRBV5-1 with TRBJ2-5; D is possibly TRBD1 (5 bases). Per germline, CDR1 SGHRS and CDR2 YFSETQ. The CDR3 loop spans 17 amino acids. The germline V and J ends were trimmed by 0 bases and 2 bases, with 17 bases remaining between them. In DNA form, the CDR3 reads TGCGCCAGCAGCTTGGGCTCTCTGGGGCGGTCTCAAGAGACCCAGTACTTC. Its protein is CASSLGSLGRSQETQYF. Combining the CDR3 with reference TRBV5-1 and TRBJ2-5 gives the whole variable domain KAGVTQTPRYLIKTRGQQVTLSCSPISGHRSVSWYQQTPGQGLQFLFEYFSETQRNKGNFPGRFSGRQFSNSRSEMNVSTLELGDSALYLCASSLGSLGRSQETQYFGPGTRLLVL.

The rearrangement links TRBV4-2 to TRBJ2-1, with a weak D call TRBD2 (6 bases). This CDR3 has 17 amino acids. V was cut by 0 bases and J by 7 bases, with 19 bases left in between. CDR1 is LGHNA and CDR2 is YNFKEQ in the germline V gene. CDR3 region: CASSQDPSGGIGNEQFF. The CDR3 DNA follows: TGTGCCAGCAGCCAAGATCCGAGCGGCGGGATAGGGAATGAGCAGTTCTTC.

This sequence joins TRBV7-9 and TRBJ1-6; TRBD1 agrees at 7 bases. CDR1 and CDR2 (germline): SEHNR, FQNEAQ (reference sequence). V gave up 7 bases and J gave up 7 bases; unmatched junction bases: 7. This CDR3 contains 14 residues. The CDR3: CASTLGQLNSPLHF. The CDR3 DNA is TGTGCCAGCACCCTGGGACAGCTAAATTCACCCCTCCACTTT.

This clone was detected once. CDR3 DNA: TGTGCCAGCAGCCGCGGACAGATCGCTGAAGCTTTCTTT. Protein product: CASSRGQIAEAFF. The chain is built from TRBV6-1 and TRBJ1-1, with D possibly matching TRBD1 (6 bases). The CDR3 consists of 13 residues. V was clipped by 6 bases and J by 6 bases, with 14 bases between them. Germline V gene sequence: CDR1 MNHNS, CDR2 SASEGT.

This clone has more than one count but fewer than ten. The chain carries TRBV6-5 and TRBJ1-1; TRBD1 aligns across 7 bases. Germline loops: CDR1 MNHEY, CDR2 SVGAGI. The V segment lost 5 bases and the J segment 4 bases; nucleotides outside the gene matches: 4. The length of the CDR3 is 13 residues. Here the CDR3 reads CASSGQEVTEAFF. The CDR3 nucleotides are TGTGCCAGCAGTGGACAGGAGGTCACTGAAGCTTTCTTT.

In this sample, this clone turned up once. The chain combines TRBV27 with TRBJ2-1, with 9 bases matching TRBD1. Germline trimming cut 3 bases from V and 10 bases from J; bases unmatched to any gene: 7. This CDR3 spans 14 amino acids. From germline, CDR1 is MNHEY and CDR2 SMNVEV (reference sequence). CDR3 region: CASSLGQGFGEQFF. The CDR3 bases are TGTGCCAGCAGTTTGGGACAGGGTTTTGGAGAGCAGTTCTTC.